This is a list of T cell receptor beta chains from one sample in a study of CD8 T cells in ankylosing spondylitis. TCRdb independently ran MiXCR on the 5' RACE reads; one entry per CDR3 protein. The repertoire includes 250,000 to 400,000 distinct CDR3 sequences, more than 9% of them detected once, and roughly a tenth sits in the top ten. Sequencing was carried out using blood, either unsorted or a sorted T cell fraction (not recorded which). The receptors shown here come from a female donor with ankylosing spondylitis or in good health (not recorded which). Each CDR3 is given with its conserved first and last residue. A D gene is named only where the DNA matches it firmly. Some rows mark clone size as missing; the rest say once, few, many or name a class of expanded clone.

d_gene,v_gene,j_gene,abundance,CDR3aa,CDR3nt
TRBD2,TRBV7-8,TRBJ2-3,many,CASSLAASGGLLTDTQYF,TGTGCCAGCAGCTTAGCCGCTAGCGGGGGCCTCCTCACAGATACGCAGTATTTT
TRBD1,TRBV12-3/TRBV12-4,TRBJ1-2,many,CASSLDRSYGYTF,TGTGCCAGCAGCCTGGACAGGTCCTATGGCTACACCTTC
-,TRBV7-3,TRBJ2-7,few,CASSLNLEGRRSYEQYF,TGTGCCAGCAGCCTAAACCTTGAAGGGAGGCGCTCCTACGAGCAGTACTTC
-,TRBV2,TRBJ2-5,-,CASSEAQETQYF,TGTGCCAGCAGTGAGGCGCAAGAGACCCAGTACTTC
-,TRBV20-1,TRBJ2-1,many,CSARRDSVHYNEQFF,TGCAGTGCTAGACGGGACTCGGTCCACTACAATGAGCAGTTCTTC
-,TRBV20-1,TRBJ2-2,-,CSASDKGANTGELFF,TGCAGTGCTAGTGATAAGGGGGCGAACACCGGGGAGCTGTTTTTT
-,TRBV10-3,TRBJ1-2,-,CAISERTYGYTF,TGTGCCATCAGTGAGAGGACCTATGGCTACACCTTC
TRBD1,TRBV28,TRBJ1-2,many,CASRTAQDRATGYTF,TGTGCCAGCAGGACCGCACAAGACAGGGCAACTGGCTACACCTTC
-,TRBV12-3/TRBV12-4,TRBJ2-2,few,CASSFDPRNTGELFF,TGTGCCAGCAGTTTTGACCCTAGGAACACCGGGGAGCTGTTTTTT
TRBD2,TRBV7-9,TRBJ2-3,many,CASSSRLAQTSTDTQYF,TGTGCCAGCAGCTCGAGACTAGCCCAAACTAGCACAGATACGCAGTATTTT
-,TRBV5-5,TRBJ1-1,many,CASSLGMGTEAFF,TGTGCCAGCAGCCTTGGGATGGGGACTGAAGCTTTCTTT
TRBD2,TRBV10-3,TRBJ2-1,-,CAISEPSASGGRNEQFF,TGTGCCATCAGTGAGCCCAGTGCTAGCGGCGGTAGGAATGAGCAGTTCTTC
-,TRBV16,TRBJ1-6,many,CASSPESSYNSPLHF,TGTGCCAGCAGCCCAGAGAGCTCCTATAATTCACCCCTCCACTTT
-,TRBV20-1,TRBJ2-5,once,CSARQGRETQYF,TGCAGTGCTAGACAGGGACGAGAGACCCAGTACTTC
-,TRBV4-3,TRBJ2-1,many,CASSQATEQFF,TGCGCCAGCAGCCAAGCAACTGAGCAGTTCTTC
TRBD1,TRBV7-2,TRBJ2-7,once,CASSLPGQGPHEQYF,TGTGCCAGCAGCTTACCGGGACAGGGTCCCCACGAGCAGTACTTC
TRBD1,TRBV5-4,TRBJ2-2,few,CASSLPVGQGTTGELFF,TGTGCCAGCAGCTTGCCAGTGGGACAGGGGACTACCGGGGAGCTGTTTTTT
-,TRBV3-1,TRBJ1-4,-,CASSQDPMVGQGLPNEKLFF,TGTGCCAGCAGCCAAGATCCCATGGTCGGTCAGGGGTTACCTAATGAAAAACTGTTTTTT
-,TRBV5-1,TRBJ2-1,few,CASSLLTVFGSSNEQFF,TGCGCCAGCAGCTTACTCACAGTGTTCGGTTCCTCCAATGAGCAGTTCTTC
-,TRBV7-9,TRBJ2-2,many,CASTPGFFGELFF,TGTGCCAGTACCCCGGGTTTCTTCGGGGAGCTGTTTTTT
TRBD1,TRBV6-1,TRBJ1-6,many,CASSELGQPRWGYNSPLHF,TGTGCCAGCAGTGAGCTGGGACAGCCGCGTTGGGGTTATAATTCACCCCTCCACTTT
-,TRBV9,TRBJ2-1,many,CASSVHRSRSSYNEQFF,TGTGCCAGCAGCGTACATCGGAGCCGGAGCTCCTACAATGAGCAGTTCTTC
-,TRBV5-1,TRBJ2-2,many,CASSSIPDREMFF,TGCGCCAGCAGCTCCATACCGGACCGGGAGATGTTTTTT
-,TRBV5-1,TRBJ2-1,few,CASALAPGTNEQFF,TGCGCCAGCGCCTTGGCGCCTGGGACGAATGAGCAGTTCTTC
-,TRBV29-1,TRBJ2-7,many,CSVGAGGTSYEQYF,TGCAGCGTTGGGGCAGGGGGGACCTCCTACGAGCAGTACTTC
-,TRBV30,TRBJ2-3,-,CAWMGASTQYF,TGTGCCTGGATGGGGGCCTCTACGCAGTATTTT
-,TRBV20-1,TRBJ2-7,many,CSVATAYEQYF,TGCAGTGTCGCTACTGCCTACGAGCAGTACTTC
TRBD1,TRBV27,TRBJ2-7,few,CASTQGQGAGEQYF,TGTGCCAGCACCCAGGGACAGGGGGCGGGGGAGCAGTACTTC
-,TRBV20-1,TRBJ2-5,few,CSARATGPGETQYF,TGCAGTGCTAGGGCTACAGGGCCAGGGGAGACCCAGTACTTC
-,TRBV7-3,TRBJ1-1,many,CASSPIQWGEAFF,TGTGCCAGCAGCCCTATTCAATGGGGTGAAGCTTTCTTT
-,TRBV28,TRBJ1-1,many,CASSPATQGQPEAFF,TGTGCCAGCAGTCCTGCTACCCAAGGACAGCCTGAAGCTTTCTTT